The T cell receptor beta chain described here comes from a study of blood T cell repertoires in COVID-19. Study background: The United States, Italy and Spain supplied acute and convalescent COVID-19 samples. PBMCs, B-cell-depleted T cells, or T cells were the source of the cDNA or gDNA that made up the material.

In the study's own analysis: Cell counts per sample came from amplifying reference gene primers. Data came from immunoSEQ multiplex PCR; TCRdb stores just in-frame clones and leaves some out. D and trimming were read from the DNA, whereas the V and J calls and clone size are those reported in that table. The sample carries roughly 130,000 clones, 70% to 90% recorded once. This clonotype originated in a woman aged 55-69 years with acute or convalescent COVID-19. The material sequenced was peripheral blood.

This CDR3 reads CASSRDSLSYNEQFF. In nucleotides, the CDR3 is TGTGCCAGCAGTCGGGACAGTTTAAGCTACAATGAGCAGTTCTTC. The chain carries TRBV2 and TRBJ2-1; 7 positions match TRBD1. This CDR3 has 15 residues. The J segment lost 3 bases and the V segment lost 5 bases, leaving 7 bases of the junction unmatched. Germline loops: CDR1 SNHLY, CDR2 FYNNEI.